The 4 T cell receptor beta chains below all came from one sample that was sequenced in a study of metastatic and nonmetastatic thyroid tumors. Prior to thyroid surgery, none of the patients had received any treatment. TCRdb re-clonotyped the PCR reads through MiXCR. The data show 28,000 or so clones, with 16% seen just once and 4% to 5% held by the top ten. Sequences were obtained from blood. These receptors all come from a female donor with papillary thyroid cancer or a benign thyroid nodule (not recorded which). Some clones in this sample may be carry-over from other donors' samples.

This clone has at least ten counts. The gene calls are TRBV3-1 and TRBJ2-1; TRBD2 matches 8 bases. The CDR3 has 18 residues. The J segment lost 2 bases and the V segment lost 1 base, leaving 10 bases of the junction unmatched. CDR1 LGHDT and CDR2 YNNKEL come from the germline V gene (reference sequence). CDR3 DNA sequence: TGTGCCAGCAGCCAAGCCTTTCTCGGAGCGGGAGCCTACAATGAGCAGTTCTTC. Its translation: CASSQAFLGAGAYNEQFF.

This clone is labeled medium-sized (0.01 to 0.1%). CDR3 loop: CSAREQGALNTEAFF. CDR3 nucleotides: TGCAGTGCTAGAGAACAGGGGGCGTTGAACACTGAAGCTTTCTTT. The V call is TRBV20-1, the J call TRBJ1-1, with 9 bases identical to TRBD1. This CDR3 comprises 15 residues. V shed 0 bases, J shed 0 bases, and the junction held 2 bases outside the gene matches. Germline V gene data show CDR1 as DFQATT and CDR2 as SNEGSKA (reference sequence).

This clone was recorded at least ten times. CDR3: CASSETYGGAGEQYF. The DNA for the CDR3 is TGTGCCAGCAGTGAAACGTACGGGGGCGCGGGGGAGCAGTACTTC. The V and J genes are TRBV6-1 and TRBJ2-7, with D possibly being TRBD1 or TRBD2 (6 bases each). Per germline, CDR1 MNHNS and CDR2 SASEGT. CDR3 length: 15 amino acids. With 2 bases removed from V and 7 bases from J, the gap between germline ends came to 18 bases.

This clone has at least ten counts. The chain uses TRBV2 and TRBJ2-1; D gene ambiguous. Germline V lookup: CDR1 SNHLY, CDR2 FYNNEI. The V end was cut by 7 bases, the J end by 0 bases, with 16 bases between. There are 16 residues in the CDR3. Here the CDR3 reads CASTPDRANSYNEQFF. The CDR3 DNA is TGTGCCAGCACCCCTGATCGGGCCAACTCCTACAATGAGCAGTTCTTC.